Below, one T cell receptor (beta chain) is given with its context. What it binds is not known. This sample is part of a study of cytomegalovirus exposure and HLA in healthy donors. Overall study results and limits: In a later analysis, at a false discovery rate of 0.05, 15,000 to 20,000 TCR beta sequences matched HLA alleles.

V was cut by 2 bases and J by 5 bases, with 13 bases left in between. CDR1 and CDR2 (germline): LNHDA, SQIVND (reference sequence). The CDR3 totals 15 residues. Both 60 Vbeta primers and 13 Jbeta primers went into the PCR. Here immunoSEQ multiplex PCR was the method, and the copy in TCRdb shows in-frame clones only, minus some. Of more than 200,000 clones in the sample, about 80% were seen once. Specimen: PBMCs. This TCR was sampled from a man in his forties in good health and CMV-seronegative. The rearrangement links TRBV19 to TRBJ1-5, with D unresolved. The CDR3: CASSINPGGYQPQHF. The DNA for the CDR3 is TGTGCCAGTAGTATAAATCCCGGAGGGTATCAGCCCCAGCATTTT.